This T cell receptor beta chain was captured by sequencing in a study of blood T cell repertoires in COVID-19. Looking at the study overall: Donors in the United States, Italy and Spain gave samples during acute or convalescent COVID-19. PBMCs, B-cell-depleted T cells, or T cells were the source of the cDNA or gDNA that made up the material.

Authors' analysis steps: Researchers report that nucleated cell counts were estimated from reference gene primer amplification. Repertoires were generated with immunoSEQ multiplex PCR, while TCRdb's copy carries only in-frame clones and drops some. V, J and clone size are taken as reported in that table, and D and trimming were inferred from the DNA itself. The table shows 150,000 to 200,000 clones, with nearly 90% occurring only once. The CDR3 totals 11 residues. Germline-derived CDR1 and CDR2 are DFQATT and SNEGSKA (reference sequence). V gene TRBV20-1 combines with J gene TRBJ2-1, with TRBD2 identical over 9 bases. The TCR was taken from a man younger than 30 who had recovered from COVID-19. The sequenced sample consisted of peripheral blood. CDR3 bases: TGCAAATTAGCGGGAGTGGGTGAGCAGTTCTTC. Protein product: CKLAGVGEQFF.